The entry below gives a single T cell receptor beta chain sequence along with its context. These data are taken from a study of blood T cell repertoires in COVID-19. Across the study: Whether acute or convalescent, the COVID-19 samples came from the United States, Italy and Spain. T cells, B-cell-depleted T cells, or PBMCs provided the cDNA or gDNA that served as material.

Ages ranged from roughly 18 to 100 years, with residence in around 24 US areas. After removal of 4 bases from V and 3 bases from J, the junction contained 2 bases not matched to a gene. The CDR3 totals 13 residues. Germline assignment: CDR1 LGHDT and CDR2 YNNKEL (reference sequence). Original data processing: Counts of nucleated cells, estimated from reference gene primer amplification, were obtained. Using immunoSEQ multiplex PCR, the repertoire was profiled, and TCRdb retains in-frame clones only, with some absent. V and J calls and clone size are as listed in that table; D and trimming were resolved from the DNA. The sample contains approximately 270,000 clones, about nine tenths of which appear only once.

The receptor was isolated from a woman aged 25 to 39 with acute COVID-19. Sequenced input: PBMCs or T cells enriched from blood (not recorded which). This sequence joins TRBV3-1 (or the pseudogene TRBV3-2) and TRBJ1-1; TRBD1 matches at 7 bases. This chain's CDR3 is CASSRDRYTEAFF. CDR3 bases: TGTGCCAGCAGCCGGGACAGATACACTGAAGCTTTCTTT.